A single sample is the source of the 24 T cell receptor beta chains below, sequenced in a study of shared clonotypes between healthy human individuals. Method: immunoSEQ multiplex PCR; TCRdb's copy keeps in-frame clones and lacks some. The data hold 450,000 to 500,000 clones, with roughly 85% observed a single time. The sequenced sample was PBMCs. These receptor sequences come from a middle-aged woman in good health. Some clones in this sample may be carry-over from other donors' samples.

The V gene is TRBV27, the J gene TRBJ2-5; D ambiguous. The V gene's germline CDR1 is MNHEY and CDR2 SMNVEV (reference sequence). Between the trimmed V and J ends, which lost 6 bases and 1 base, there was a span of 0 bases. CDR3 size: 10 residues. The CDR3 sequence: CASSQETQYF. The CDR3 nucleotides are TGTGCCAGCAGCCAAGAGACCCAGTACTTC.

The chain links TRBV28 to TRBJ2-2; 9 nucleotides agree with TRBD1. Germline lookup yields CDR1 MDHEN and CDR2 SYDVKM. This CDR3 region has 16 residues. With 6 bases clipped from V and 1 base from J, the junction kept 6 bases outside the gene matches. The CDR3 DNA is TGTGCCAGCAGGGAACAGGGGGCAGGGAACACCGGGGAGCTGTTTTTT. Protein: CASREQGAGNTGELFF.

The chain links TRBV28 to TRBJ1-5; D might be TRBD1 (5 bases). Trimming took 5 bases from V and 2 from J, leaving 13 bases between them. Looked up from germline, CDR1 is MDHEN and CDR2 is SYDVKM. The CDR3 is made up of 15 amino acids. CDR3 loop: CASSTRGQGNQPQHF. DNA of the CDR3: TGTGCCAGCAGTACGCGGGGCCAAGGCAATCAGCCCCAGCATTTT.

This chain joins TRBV2 and TRBJ2-2; tentatively, D is TRBD1 (6 bases). The CDR3 is 13 residues long. The V end was cut by 7 bases, the J end by 7 bases, with 13 bases between. Per the germline V gene, CDR1 is SNHLY and CDR2 is FYNNEI. CDR3: CASNRVEVGELFF. Here the CDR3 DNA reads TGTGCCAGCAACAGGGTGGAGGTCGGGGAGCTGTTTTTT.

V usage is TRBV7-8 and J usage is TRBJ2-5, with D uncertain. CDR3 length: 15 amino acids. Trimming took 2 bases from V and 4 from J, leaving 14 bases between them. Germline lookup yields CDR1 SGHVS and CDR2 FQNEAQ. The CDR3 region is CASSLLLEWGETQYF. CDR3 DNA: TGTGCCAGCAGCTTACTACTGGAATGGGGAGAGACCCAGTACTTC.

This clone occurred a few times. V gene TRBV19 combines with J gene TRBJ2-2, with 10 bases aligning to TRBD2. The CDR3 length is 18 residues. The V gene's germline CDR1 is LNHDA and CDR2 SQIVND (reference sequence). V lost 6 bases and J lost 8; bases outside the gene matches: 18. The CDR3 sequence is CASSLGRAGGHVLGELFF. CDR3 nucleotide sequence: TGTGCCAGTAGCCTGGGGAGAGCGGGAGGGCACGTATTGGGGGAGCTGTTTTTT.

This chain links TRBV5-1 with TRBJ2-5; TRBD1 might be the D (6 bases). V was cut by 2 bases and J by 5 bases, with 22 bases left in between. The CDR3 contains 17 residues. Germline assignment: CDR1 SGHRS and CDR2 YFSETQ. The CDR3 DNA reads as TGCGCCAGCAGCTTAAACCCTCAGGGGCGATTAGAGGAGACCCAGTACTTC. Residues: CASSLNPQGRLEETQYF.

The CDR3 DNA sequence: TGTGCCAGCAGTGAAAACGCAGGGGTAACCGGGGAGCTGTTTTTT. Protein product: CASSENAGVTGELFF. V usage is TRBV2 and J usage is TRBJ2-2, with TRBD1 as a possible D gene (6 bases). This CDR3 has 15 residues. Germline CDR1 is SNHLY and CDR2 is FYNNEI. V was shortened by 2 bases and J by 5 bases, with 12 bases between the two germline ends.

The chain couples TRBV29-1 to TRBJ2-5; D is uncertain. Germline CDR1 reads SQVTM; CDR2 reads ANQGSEA. The length of the CDR3 is 13 residues. V gave up 4 bases and J gave up 5 bases, with 14 bases separating them. In nucleotides, the CDR3 is TGCAGCGTTGTGGCAGGCAGTTCGGAGACCCAGTACTTC. Translating gives CSVVAGSSETQYF.

This chain connects TRBV5-4 to TRBJ2-5; 7 bases line up with TRBD1. This CDR3 spans 15 amino acids. Unmatched junction bases numbered 15, after V lost 2 bases and J lost 11 bases. The germline CDR1 and CDR2 sequences are SGHNT and YYREEE (reference sequence). The CDR3: CASSLRAGTAVTQYF. CDR3 DNA: TGTGCCAGCAGCTTAAGGGCCGGGACAGCCGTTACTCAGTACTTC.

The chain links TRBV2 to TRBJ2-3; D is unresolved. The V and J ends lost 3 bases and 2 bases respectively, with 9 bases between them. The germline gives CDR1 SNHLY, CDR2 FYNNEI. The CDR3 is made up of 14 amino acids. CDR3 bases: TGTGCCAGCAGTGATCTGGGATACACAGATACGCAGTATTTT. Residues: CASSDLGYTDTQYF.

This chain links TRBV5-1 with TRBJ2-7; D is unclear. Per the germline V gene, CDR1 is SGHRS and CDR2 is YFSETQ. The ends were cut back, 0 bases at V and 6 bases at J, with 7 bases in the middle. The CDR3 length is 12 residues. The CDR3 loop is CASSLDFGEQYF. In DNA, the CDR3 is TGCGCCAGCAGCTTGGATTTCGGCGAGCAGTACTTC.

The genes are TRBV6-4 and TRBJ2-2; 10 nucleotides align to TRBD2. The trim removed 0 bases at V and 7 bases at J, leaving 5 bases unmatched. Germline CDR1 MRHNA, CDR2 SNTAGT. This CDR3 spans 16 amino acids. The CDR3 coding sequence is TGTGCCAGCAGTGACTCCAGCGGGAGGGCCCTCGGGGAGCTGTTTTTT. Its protein is CASSDSSGRALGELFF.

J is TRBJ2-7 and V is TRBV5-1; TRBD2 is a possible D gene (7 bases). V was clipped by 0 bases and J by 5 bases, with 18 bases between them. The germline V gene has CDR1 SGHRS and CDR2 YFSETQ. The CDR3 sequence is 16 residues long. CDR3 protein: CASSLGGGTNRHEQYF. The CDR3 nucleotides read TGCGCCAGCAGCTTGGGGGGAGGGACAAACCGGCACGAGCAGTACTTC. The whole variable domain, filled in from reference TRBV5-1 and TRBJ2-7, reads KAGVTQTPRYLIKTRGQQVTLSCSPISGHRSVSWYQQTPGQGLQFLFEYFSETQRNKGNFPGRFSGRQFSNSRSEMNVSTLELGDSALYLCASSLGGGTNRHEQYFGPGTRLTVT.

This clone has only one observation. The chain links TRBV2 to TRBJ1-2; D uncertain. The CDR3 runs to 12 residues. Germline-derived CDR1 and CDR2 are SNHLY and FYNNEI. V shed 2 bases and J shed 4 bases, with 5 bases lying between them. The CDR3 bases are TGTGCCAGCAGTGAAAGCATCTATGGCTACACCTTC. Translated, it gives CASSESIYGYTF.

As to this clone: Other DNA sequences of this sample code for an identical CDR3. The chain combines TRBV9 with TRBJ1-1; D unclear. Between the trimmed V and J ends, which lost 0 bases and 3 bases, there was a span of 6 bases. The CDR3 sequence is 13 residues long. The germline gives CDR1 SGDLS, CDR2 YYNGEE. The CDR3, as DNA: TGTGCCAGCAGCGTAGTGCCAGACACTGAAGCTTTCTTT. Translation gives CASSVVPDTEAFF.

About this clone: The identical CDR3 is also encoded by other nucleotide sequences in the sample. The chain carries TRBV19 and TRBJ2-1; the D is unclear. The CDR3 loop spans 13 amino acids. Germline V lookup: CDR1 LNHDA, CDR2 SQIVND (reference sequence). V shed 3 bases and J shed 0 bases, with 3 bases lying between them. This chain's CDR3 is CASSMGSYNEQFF. CDR3 DNA sequence: TGTGCCAGTAGTATGGGCTCCTACAATGAGCAGTTCTTC.

The chain links TRBV28 to TRBJ2-3, with D uncertain. CDR3 length: 13 residues. CDR1 MDHEN and CDR2 SYDVKM come from the germline V gene. Trimming pared 6 bases from V and 5 bases from J, leaving 12 bases between. CDR3: CASRHGMRDTQYF. CDR3 nucleotide sequence: TGTGCCAGCAGACATGGGATGCGAGATACGCAGTATTTT.

The DNA for the CDR3 is TGCGCCAGCAGGCAGGGGACTAATGAAAAACTGTTTTTT. As protein: CASRQGTNEKLFF. V gene TRBV5-1 combines with J gene TRBJ1-4; D might be TRBD1 (6 bases). CDR1 and CDR2 (germline): SGHRS, YFSETQ. The CDR3 totals 13 residues. Trimming left V 5 bases short and J 2 bases short, with 7 bases between.

The chain carries TRBV5-1 and TRBJ2-3, with D unresolved. V was cut by 0 bases and J by 0 bases, with 8 bases left in between. CDR3 length equals 15 residues. Per the germline V gene, CDR1 is SGHRS and CDR2 is YFSETQ. The CDR3: CASSLEAPSTDTQYF. The CDR3 coding sequence is TGCGCCAGCAGCTTGGAGGCACCGAGCACAGATACGCAGTATTTT.

This clone turned up a few times. Other DNA sequences in the same sample also yield this CDR3. The CDR3 DNA sequence: TGTGCCACCAGCAGAGACGAAGACGAGCAGTACTTC. Its translation: CATSRDEDEQYF. The chain is built from TRBV15 and TRBJ2-7; no clear D. Germline V lookup: CDR1 LNHNV, CDR2 YYDKDF (reference sequence). The CDR3 runs 12 residues. Trimming shortened V by 0 bases and J by 5 bases, and 5 bases separated the two germline ends. The full variable domain, its missing parts supplied by reference TRBV15 and TRBJ2-7, is DAMVIQNPRYQVTQFGKPVTLSCSQTLNHNVMYWYQQKSSQAPKLLFHYYDKDFNNEADTPDNFQSRRPNTSFCFLDIRSPGLGDTAMYLCATSRDEDEQYFGPGTRLTVT.

J is TRBJ2-7 and V is TRBV28; D unclear. CDR1 and CDR2 (germline): MDHEN, SYDVKM. CDR3 length: 15 amino acids. Between the trimmed V and J ends, which lost 6 bases and 0 bases, there was a span of 15 bases. For the CDR3, the DNA is TGTGCCAGCAGCCAACCCGGTGGTCCCTCCTACGAGCAGTACTTC. It specifies CASSQPGGPSYEQYF.

The DNA for the CDR3 is TGTGCCACCAGCAGAGATCCCGGACAGGGAGGTTACGAGCAGTACTTC. This encodes CATSRDPGQGGYEQYF. The chain employs TRBV15 and TRBJ2-7; 8 bases map to TRBD1. Looked up from germline, CDR1 is LNHNV and CDR2 is YYDKDF (reference sequence). V gave up 0 bases and J gave up 4 bases; unmatched junction bases: 8. This CDR3 comprises 16 residues.

The V and J genes are TRBV11-2 and TRBJ2-1; TRBD2 aligns across 10 bases. The CDR3 contains 15 residues. The germline gives CDR1 SGHAT, CDR2 FQNNGV. The junction had 8 bases not matched to a gene; V was cut back by 5 bases and J by 7 bases. CDR3 loop: CASSPQREGANEQFF. The CDR3 DNA sequence: TGTGCCAGCAGCCCCCAGCGGGAGGGGGCAAATGAGCAGTTCTTC.